This T cell receptor (beta chain) was profiled in a study of shared clonotypes between healthy human individuals. Findings of the study overall: The sole specimen, blood, was sampled, and tissue repertoires likely differ. For naive CD4 cells, roughly 5.5% of clonotypes were shared across a few donors.

Using immunoSEQ multiplex PCR, the repertoire was profiled, and TCRdb retains in-frame clones only, with some absent. The sample contains approximately 2.4 million clones, about 94% of which appear only once. Of note for this clone: Antigen unknown.

The sequencing input was naive CD4+ T cells sorted from blood. Documented subset: CD45RA+ positively selected. The receptor was derived from a man in his late teens or twenties in good health.

CDR3 sequence (DNA): TGTGCCAGCAGCTCCCAGGGTCCCGAATACACCGGGGAGCTGTTTTTT. Translated: CASSSQGPEYTGELFF. This chain uses TRBV7-9 with TRBJ2-2; the D gene is possibly TRBD1 (5 bases). Trimming shortened V by 4 bases and J by 3 bases, and 15 bases separated the two germline ends. The CDR3 spans 16 residues. Germline CDR1 is SEHNR and CDR2 is FQNEAQ (reference sequence).